This T cell receptor (beta chain) was retrieved from a study of cytomegalovirus exposure and HLA in healthy donors. Study results and limitations: Within the approximately 110 validation repertoires, first-cohort TCR clusters tended to co-occur, according to a later analysis.

The method was immunoSEQ multiplex PCR; TCRdb's version includes in-frame clones alone and lacks a portion of them. Among about 110,000 clones, approximately 95% were seen once, and the ten largest hold roughly 0.66%. The V gene's germline CDR1 is SEHNR and CDR2 FQNEAQ (reference sequence). The CDR3 is 11 amino acids. V was cut by 2 bases and J by 6 bases, with 3 bases left in between. Concerning this clone itself: Antigen unknown.

Sequencing was done on a sample of PBMCs. This rearrangement joins TRBV7-9 to TRBJ2-3; D not resolved. This TCR came from a woman aged 18-29 years in good health and CMV-seronegative. CDR3 amino acids: CASSLLDTQYF. CDR3 DNA sequence: TGTGCCAGCAGCTTACTGGATACGCAGTATTTT.